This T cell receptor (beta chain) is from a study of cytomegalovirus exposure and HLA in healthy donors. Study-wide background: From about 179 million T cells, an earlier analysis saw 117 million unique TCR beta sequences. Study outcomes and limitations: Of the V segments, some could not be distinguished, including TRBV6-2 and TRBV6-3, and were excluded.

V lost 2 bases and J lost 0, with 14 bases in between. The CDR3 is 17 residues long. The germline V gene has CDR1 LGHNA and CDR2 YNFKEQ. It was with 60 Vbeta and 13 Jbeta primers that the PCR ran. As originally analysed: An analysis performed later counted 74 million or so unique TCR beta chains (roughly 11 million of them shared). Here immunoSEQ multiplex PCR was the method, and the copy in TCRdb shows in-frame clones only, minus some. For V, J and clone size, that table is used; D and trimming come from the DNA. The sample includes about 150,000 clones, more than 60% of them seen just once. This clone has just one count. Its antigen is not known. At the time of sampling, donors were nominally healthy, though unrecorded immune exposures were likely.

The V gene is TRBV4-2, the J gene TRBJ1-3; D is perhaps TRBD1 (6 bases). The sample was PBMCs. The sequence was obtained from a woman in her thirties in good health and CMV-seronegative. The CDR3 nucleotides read TGTGCCAGCAGCCAAACGACAGGACACAGCTCTGGAAACACCATATATTTT. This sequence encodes CASSQTTGHSSGNTIYF.